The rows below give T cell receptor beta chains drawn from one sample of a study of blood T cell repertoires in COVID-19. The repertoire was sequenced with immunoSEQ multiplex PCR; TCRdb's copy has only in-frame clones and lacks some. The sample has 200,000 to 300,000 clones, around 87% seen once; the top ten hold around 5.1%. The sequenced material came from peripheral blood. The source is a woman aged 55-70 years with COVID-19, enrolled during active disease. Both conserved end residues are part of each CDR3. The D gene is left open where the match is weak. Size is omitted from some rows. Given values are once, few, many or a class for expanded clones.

DNA: TGTGCTAGTGGTTTGGTCTACCGACCTAGAGGGGGCTCGTGCAATCAGCCCCAGCATTTT
CDR3: CASGLVYRPRGGSCNQPQHF
V: TRBV12-5
length: 20
size: -
D: TRBD1
J: TRBJ1-5

DNA: TGTGCCAGCAGCCCCCAGACAGGGGGAAGCAATCAGCCCCAGCATTTT
CDR3: CASSPQTGGSNQPQHF
V: TRBV7-9
length: 16
size: -
D: TRBD1
J: TRBJ1-5

DNA: TGTGCCAGTAGTATACCGGGACATACGAACTATGGCTACACCTTC
CDR3: CASSIPGHTNYGYTF
V: TRBV19
length: 15
size: -
D: -
J: TRBJ1-2

DNA: TGCGCCAGCAGCTTCCAGCGGGAGTACGAGCAGTACTTC
CDR3: CASSFQREYEQYF
V: TRBV5-1
length: 13
size: -
D: TRBD2
J: TRBJ2-7

DNA: TGTGCCAGCAGTGAAGCTTGGGACAGGGGGAATTCACCCCTCCACTTT
CDR3: CASSEAWDRGNSPLHF
V: TRBV2
length: 16
size: -
D: TRBD1
J: TRBJ1-6

DNA: TGTGCCAGCAGCCGACGCCTGGGCGGGAGGTCCACAGATACGCAGTATTTT
CDR3: CASSRRLGGRSTDTQYF
V: TRBV28
length: 17
size: -
D: TRBD2
J: TRBJ2-3

DNA: TGTGCCAGCAGCTTAAGGGGGCGGAGCATCACTAGCACAGATACGCAGTATTTT
CDR3: CASSLRGRSITSTDTQYF
V: TRBV7-3
length: 18
size: -
D: -
J: TRBJ2-3

DNA: TGTGCCAGCAGTTTCCGGACTAGCGGGAGTAGAAATGAGCAGTTCTTC
CDR3: CASSFRTSGSRNEQFF
V: TRBV6-5
length: 16
size: -
D: TRBD2
J: TRBJ2-1

DNA: TGCGCCAGCAGCCAAGATCCAGGGACCGGGACAGGGTTTGGTGAAAAACTGTTTTTT
CDR3: CASSQDPGTGTGFGEKLFF
V: TRBV4-1
length: 19
size: -
D: TRBD1
J: TRBJ1-4

DNA: TGCGCCAGCAGCTTGGCTTGGGGGCCCTACGAGCAGTACTTC
CDR3: CASSLAWGPYEQYF
V: TRBV5-1
length: 14
size: -
D: -
J: TRBJ2-7

DNA: TGTGCCAGCAGCTCGTCCGGGATACGACATGAGGGCACTGAAGCTTTCTTT
CDR3: CASSSSGIRHEGTEAFF
V: TRBV7-2
length: 17
size: few
D: -
J: TRBJ1-1

DNA: TGTGCCAGCAGCTTGACAGGGGCTCAGGAGACCCAGTACTTC
CDR3: CASSLTGAQETQYF
V: TRBV5-4
length: 14
size: -
D: TRBD1
J: TRBJ2-5

DNA: TGCAGCGTTGAGGCCAGAAACACAGATACGCAGTATTTT
CDR3: CSVEARNTDTQYF
V: TRBV29-1
length: 13
size: -
D: -
J: TRBJ2-3

DNA: TGTGCCAGCAGCAGAGAGACAGGCCTGCGAGGAATGAGCACTGAAGCTTTCTTT
CDR3: CASSRETGLRGMSTEAFF
V: TRBV5-4
length: 18
size: few
D: -
J: TRBJ1-1

DNA: TGTGCCAGTAGTACCCAGGGAGGTGGCAATCAGCCCCAGCATTTT
CDR3: CASSTQGGGNQPQHF
V: TRBV19
length: 15
size: -
D: -
J: TRBJ1-5

DNA: TGTGCCAGCAGTAAAAGCGGGAATACAGATACGCAGTATTTT
CDR3: CASSKSGNTDTQYF
V: TRBV28
length: 14
size: -
D: TRBD2
J: TRBJ2-3

DNA: TGTGCCAGTAGTCTGAGACTAGCAGAGTACAATGAGCAGTTCTTC
CDR3: CASSLRLAEYNEQFF
V: TRBV19
length: 15
size: -
D: TRBD2
J: TRBJ2-1

DNA: TGTGCCAGCTCACCTGTGGACAGGTTCCAAGAGACCCAGTACTTC
CDR3: CASSPVDRFQETQYF
V: TRBV18
length: 15
size: -
D: TRBD1
J: TRBJ2-5

DNA: TGTGCCAGCAGCCAACGGGGAGGGGGCGAGCAGTACTTC
CDR3: CASSQRGGGEQYF
V: TRBV3-1/TRBV3-2
length: 13
size: -
D: -
J: TRBJ2-7

DNA: TGCGCCAGCAGCTTTCCTTCCCGCGGGAGATTCGGCTACAATGAGCAGTTCTTC
CDR3: CASSFPSRGRFGYNEQFF
V: TRBV5-1
length: 18
size: -
D: TRBD2
J: TRBJ2-1

DNA: TGTGCCAGCAGCCAAGGGTTTGGGCCCGGGGGGCTCCCCAACAATGAGCAGTTCTTC
CDR3: CASSQGFGPGGLPNNEQFF
V: TRBV14
length: 19
size: -
D: -
J: TRBJ2-1

DNA: TGTGCCAGCAGTGCCTGGACTAGCGGGGGGAACACCGGGGAGCTGTTTTTT
CDR3: CASSAWTSGGNTGELFF
V: TRBV25-1
length: 17
size: -
D: TRBD2
J: TRBJ2-2

DNA: TGCAGTGCTAGTCCAGGGCCCGGGGAGCTGTTTTTT
CDR3: CSASPGPGELFF
V: TRBV20-1
length: 12
size: -
D: -
J: TRBJ2-2

DNA: TGTGCCAGCAGTCTCACCCGGACAGGGAAATATGGCTACACCTTC
CDR3: CASSLTRTGKYGYTF
V: TRBV27
length: 15
size: -
D: TRBD1
J: TRBJ1-2

DNA: TGCGCCAGCAGCCAGGACAGGGCGGGCTATGGCTACACCTTC
CDR3: CASSQDRAGYGYTF
V: TRBV5-1
length: 14
size: -
D: TRBD1
J: TRBJ1-2

DNA: TGTGCCAGCAACCGAGCGGGAGAGGTGTTTGATAATGAGCAGTTCTTC
CDR3: CASNRAGEVFDNEQFF
V: TRBV25-1
length: 16
size: -
D: TRBD2
J: TRBJ2-1

DNA: TGTGCCAGTCGGTCTCTCGGAAACACCATATATTTT
CDR3: CASRSLGNTIYF
V: TRBV19
length: 12
size: -
D: -
J: TRBJ1-3

DNA: TGTGCCAGCAGAGCTCCGGGACAGGGAAACGGGGAGCTGTTTTTT
CDR3: CASRAPGQGNGELFF
V: TRBV27
length: 15
size: -
D: TRBD1
J: TRBJ2-2

DNA: TGCGCCAGCAGTCAGCTGACAGGGGGTCAAGAGACCCAGTACTTC
CDR3: CASSQLTGGQETQYF
V: TRBV23-1
length: 15
size: -
D: TRBD1
J: TRBJ2-5

DNA: TGTGCCAGCACCGGGACAGGGAACACTGAAGCTTTCTTT
CDR3: CASTGTGNTEAFF
V: TRBV2
length: 13
size: -
D: TRBD1
J: TRBJ1-1

DNA: TGTGCCAGCAGTTTACCTCCCCTTCACGGGTACTCTGGGGCCAACGTCCTGACTTTC
CDR3: CASSLPPLHGYSGANVLTF
V: TRBV28
length: 19
size: once
D: -
J: TRBJ2-6

DNA: TGTGCCAGCAGCCCGACTCTGGTTGCGGGAGATTATGAGCAGTTCTTC
CDR3: CASSPTLVAGDYEQFF
V: TRBV7-6
length: 16
size: -
D: TRBD2
J: TRBJ2-1

DNA: TGTGCCAGCAGCCTTCCAGCAACGCGGACTAGTGCTTACAATGAGCAGTTCTTC
CDR3: CASSLPATRTSAYNEQFF
V: TRBV7-8
length: 18
size: -
D: TRBD2
J: TRBJ2-1

DNA: TGTGCCAGCAGCGTAGGAGGGAGGAGCACTGAAGCTTTCTTT
CDR3: CASSVGGRSTEAFF
V: TRBV9
length: 14
size: -
D: -
J: TRBJ1-1

DNA: TGTGCCAGCTCGGGGACTAGCGTTGCCGGGGAGCTGTTTTTT
CDR3: CASSGTSVAGELFF
V: TRBV3-1/TRBV3-2
length: 14
size: -
D: TRBD2
J: TRBJ2-2

DNA: TGTGCCAGCAGTCTCCCGGGGCAGGGGGTCCAACCCCAGCATTTT
CDR3: CASSLPGQGVQPQHF
V: TRBV28
length: 15
size: -
D: TRBD1
J: TRBJ1-5

DNA: TGTGCCAGCTCACTAGGGACAGGGGACAATGAGCAGTTCTTC
CDR3: CASSLGTGDNEQFF
V: TRBV18
length: 14
size: few
D: TRBD1
J: TRBJ2-1